This T cell receptor beta chain is from a study of blood T cell repertoires in COVID-19. Turning to the study itself: Samples came from the United States, Italy and Spain, spanning acute and convalescent COVID-19. T cells, B-cell-depleted T cells, or PBMCs provided the cDNA or gDNA that served as material.

Per the original methods: Researchers report that nucleated cell counts were estimated from reference gene primer amplification. Profiling relied on immunoSEQ multiplex PCR, and the TCRdb table lists in-frame clones only, not all of them. That table gives V, J and clone size, and the DNA gave D and trimming. The table shows approximately 500,000 clones, with approximately 89% occurring only once. Per germline, CDR1 SGHDT and CDR2 YYEEEE. The CDR3 extends over 15 amino acids. J lost 1 base, V lost 3 bases, and 1 base had no gene match. The receptor was isolated from a man younger than 35 with COVID-19, enrolled during active disease. Sequencing was performed on peripheral blood. The chain is built from TRBV5-6 and TRBJ2-3; 11 bases align to TRBD1. The CDR3 DNA sequence: TGTGCCAGCAGCTCGGGACAGGGGGGCACAGATACGCAGTATTTT. It codes for CASSSGQGGTDTQYF. The full variable domain, in which reference TRBV5-6 and TRBJ2-3 provide the parts outside the CDR3, is DAGVTQSPTHLIKTRGQQVTLRCSPKSGHDTVSWYQQALGQGPQFIFQYYEEEERQRGNFPDRFSGHQFPNYSSELNVNALLLGDSALYLCASSSGQGGTDTQYFGPGTRLTVL.